This TCR beta chain was obtained from a study of cytomegalovirus exposure and HLA in healthy donors. Broader study findings: The authors confirmed in vitro that a few CMV-associated chains were specific for CMV antigens.

Of note for this clone: The antigen is unknown.

The CDR3 is 14 amino acids. Looked up from germline, CDR1 is PRHDT and CDR2 is FYEKMQ (reference sequence). Unmatched junction bases numbered 1, after V lost 1 base and J lost 4 bases. It was with 60 Vbeta and 13 Jbeta primers that the PCR ran. The method was immunoSEQ multiplex PCR; TCRdb's version includes in-frame clones alone and lacks a portion of them. The data contain 95,000 to 150,000 clones, less than 90% of them seen just once; the ten biggest clones take up about 19%. This TCR came from a young man in good health and CMV-seropositive. J is TRBJ2-5 and V is TRBV13; TRBD2 agrees at 9 bases. Sequencing was done on a sample of PBMCs. The CDR3 is CASSLASGVETQYF. CDR3 nucleotides: TGTGCCAGCAGCTTAGCTAGCGGGGTAGAGACCCAGTACTTC.